The clone carrying this T cell receptor (beta chain) was observed at least ten times. Its antigen is not identified. V was pared by 0 bases and J by 8 bases, with 7 bases between. CDR1 is SQVTM and CDR2 is ANQGSEA in the germline V gene. The length of the CDR3 is 11 residues. Quantitative 5'-RACE with molecular barcodes generated TCR beta libraries. TCRdb re-called the 5' RACE reads with MiXCR, one entry per CDR3 protein. The sample has some 800,000 distinct CDR3 sequences, 12% seen once. The sample is drawn from a study of CD8 T cells in ankylosing spondylitis. Overall study results and limits: Some of the motif variants had earlier been found in reactive arthritis patients' fluid and blood. Clones linked with disease were CD8+ and fairly uncommon in the peripheral blood. It was reported that disease-linked clones were significantly enriched in matched ankylosing spondylitis synovial fluid. There was a TCR beta motif, made of several highly homologous variants, that appeared characteristic of ankylosing spondylitis blood.

The sequenced sample was blood, either unsorted or a sorted T cell fraction (not recorded which). This receptor was obtained from a male donor with ankylosing spondylitis. The chain couples TRBV29-1 to TRBJ1-2; unclear D gene. As DNA, the CDR3 is TGCAGCGTTGAAGATCTAGACGGCTACACCTTC. Protein sequence: CSVEDLDGYTF.